Each of the 12 T cell receptor beta chains below was sequenced from the same sample in a study of blood T cell repertoires in COVID-19. Using immunoSEQ multiplex PCR, the repertoire was profiled, and TCRdb retains in-frame clones only, with some absent. In the table there are about 180,000 clones, about 85% of which are singletons. The sample was PBMCs or T cells enriched from blood (not recorded which). These receptors all stem from a middle-aged man who had recovered from COVID-19.

J is TRBJ2-2 and V is TRBV4-1, with D tentatively TRBD1 (6 bases). Germline CDR1 and CDR2: MGHRA and YSYEKL. This CDR3 spans 15 amino acids. V shed 7 bases and J shed 3 bases, with 15 bases lying between them. In DNA form, the CDR3 reads TGCGCCAGCACGAGCCAGGGGTATGACACCGGGGAGCTGTTTTTT. Translation gives CASTSQGYDTGELFF.

The gene calls are TRBV19 and TRBJ2-5, with D perhaps TRBD2 (5 bases). Trimming removed 5 bases at V and 7 bases at J, with 17 bases between. Germline loops: CDR1 LNHDA, CDR2 SQIVND (reference sequence). The CDR3 loop spans 14 amino acids. The CDR3 reads CASSPGLLSGTQYF. CDR3 nucleotides: TGTGCCAGTAGTCCCGGACTTCTAAGCGGGACCCAGTACTTC.

This clone has only one observation. The rearrangement uses TRBV10-1 and TRBJ2-3; TRBD1 aligns across 7 bases. Trimming took 4 bases from V and 0 from J; bases not matched to a gene: 4. Germline V gene data show CDR1 as WNHNN and CDR2 as SYGVQD (reference sequence). This CDR3 region has 15 residues. This CDR3 reads CASSGDSSSTDTQYF. CDR3 nucleotides: TGCGCCAGCAGTGGGGACAGTTCTAGCACAGATACGCAGTATTTT.

This chain uses TRBV7-9 with TRBJ1-5; D unclear. The germline V gene has CDR1 SEHNR and CDR2 FQNEAQ (reference sequence). Trimming took 2 bases from V and 11 from J, leaving 10 bases between them. The CDR3 has 12 residues. The CDR3 protein is CASSLNSPAQHF. The CDR3 DNA reads as TGTGCCAGCAGCTTAAATTCCCCGGCCCAGCATTTT. The variable domain in full, completed from reference TRBV7-9 and TRBJ1-5, reads DTGVSQNPRHKITKRGQNVTFRCDPISEHNRLYWYRQTLGQGPEFLTYFQNEAQLEKSRLLSDRFSAERPKGSFSTLEIQRTEQGDSAMYLCASSLNSPAQHFGDGTRLSIL.

The chain combines TRBV4-1 with TRBJ1-3, with D unresolved. This CDR3 is built from 13 residues. Trimming shortened V by 4 bases and J by 6 bases, and 10 bases separated the two germline ends. The germline gives CDR1 MGHRA, CDR2 YSYEKL. CDR3 region: CASSLEGQNTIYF. In nucleotides, the CDR3 is TGCGCCAGCAGCCTCGAGGGCCAAAACACCATATATTTT.

This clone was seen a single time. The chain links TRBV5-1 to TRBJ1-3; D is unclear. The V and J ends lost 3 bases and 4 bases respectively, with 8 bases between them. Germline V CDR1 and CDR2: SGHRS, YFSETQ. This CDR3 spans 13 amino acids. The CDR3: CASSYGGGNTIYF. The CDR3 DNA is TGCGCCAGCAGCTATGGTGGCGGAAACACCATATATTTT.

This chain links TRBV15 with TRBJ2-7; TRBD1 matches at 7 bases. V shed 3 bases and J 6 bases; nucleotides not matched to a gene: 14. CDR3 length: 16 amino acids. Germline V gene lookup returns CDR1 LNHNV and CDR2 YYDKDF (reference sequence). For the CDR3, the DNA is TGTGCCACCAGCAGGGACGCCCAACAGGGGCCAAGCGAGCAGTACTTC. Protein: CATSRDAQQGPSEQYF.

The chain uses TRBV29-1 and TRBJ1-1; 10 bases agree with TRBD1. This CDR3 region has 12 residues. V lost 6 bases to trimming and J lost 7 bases; unmatched junction nucleotides: 5. Germline V gives CDR1 SQVTM, CDR2 ANQGSEA. The CDR3 bases are TGCAGCGTGAAGGACAGGGGGAATGAAGCTTTCTTT. Its translation: CSVKDRGNEAFF. The full variable domain, in which reference TRBV29-1 and TRBJ1-1 provide the parts outside the CDR3, is SAVISQKPSRDICQRGTSLTIQCQVDSQVTMMFWYRQQPGQSLTLIATANQGSEATYESGFVIDKFPISRPNLTFSTLTVSNMSPEDSSIYLCSVKDRGNEAFFGQGTRLTVV.

The V call is TRBV10-3, the J call TRBJ2-1; 14 nucleotides agree with TRBD2. V lost 9 bases to trimming and J lost 7 bases; unmatched junction nucleotides: 2. Germline assignment: CDR1 ENHRY and CDR2 SYGVKD. This CDR3 contains 13 residues. The CDR3 DNA sequence: TGTGCCATAGGACTAGCGGGGGGTAATGAGCAGTTCTTC. Protein product: CAIGLAGGNEQFF.

The chain links TRBV27 to TRBJ1-6; 10 positions agree with TRBD1. The CDR3 spans 15 residues. J lost 9 bases, V lost 5 bases, and 7 bases had no gene match. Germline V lookup: CDR1 MNHEY, CDR2 SMNVEV (reference sequence). The CDR3 sequence: CASSGGDRGFSPLHF. In DNA form, the CDR3 reads TGTGCCAGCAGTGGGGGGGACAGGGGTTTTTCACCCCTCCACTTT.

The chain uses TRBV9 and TRBJ2-5; TRBD2 might be the D (5 bases). The CDR3 runs to 14 residues. V lost 0 bases to trimming and J lost 4 bases, with 10 bases between them. Germline CDR1 SGDLS, CDR2 YYNGEE. In DNA form, the CDR3 reads TGTGCCAGCAGCGTAGGTGGAGGTGGAGAGACCCAGTACTTC. Encoded protein: CASSVGGGGETQYF.

The chain has TRBV5-1 and TRBJ1-4, with D possibly matching TRBD1 (6 bases). This CDR3 contains 14 residues. Germline CDR1 SGHRS, CDR2 YFSETQ. V shed 0 bases and J shed 5 bases, with 8 bases lying between them. CDR3 coding DNA: TGCGCCAGCAGCTTGGTGAGGGGGAATGAAAAACTGTTTTTT. Its protein product is CASSLVRGNEKLFF.